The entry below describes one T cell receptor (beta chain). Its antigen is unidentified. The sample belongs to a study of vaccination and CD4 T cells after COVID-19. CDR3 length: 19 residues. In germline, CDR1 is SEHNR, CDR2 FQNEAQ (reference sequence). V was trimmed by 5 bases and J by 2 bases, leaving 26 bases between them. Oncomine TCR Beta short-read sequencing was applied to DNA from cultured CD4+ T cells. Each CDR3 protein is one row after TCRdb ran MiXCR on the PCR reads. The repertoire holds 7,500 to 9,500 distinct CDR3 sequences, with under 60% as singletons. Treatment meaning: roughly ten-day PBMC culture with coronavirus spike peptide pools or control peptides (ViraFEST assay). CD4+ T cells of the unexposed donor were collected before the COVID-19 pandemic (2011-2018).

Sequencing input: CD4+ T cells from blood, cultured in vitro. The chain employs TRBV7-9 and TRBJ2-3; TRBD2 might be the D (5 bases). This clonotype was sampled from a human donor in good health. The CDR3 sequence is CASSDTQRAHDYHTDTQYF. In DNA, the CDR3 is TGTGCCAGCAGCGACACTCAGAGGGCCCACGACTATCACACAGATACGCAGTATTTT. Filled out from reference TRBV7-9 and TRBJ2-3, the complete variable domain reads DTGVSQNPRHKITKRGQNVTFRCDPISEHNRLYWYRQTLGQGPEFLTYFQNEAQLEKSRLLSDRFSAERPKGSFSTLEIQRTEQGDSAMYLCASSDTQRAHDYHTDTQYFGPGTRLTVL.